One sample yielded the 14 T cell receptor beta chains listed below, sequenced in a study of blood T cell repertoires in COVID-19. The method was immunoSEQ multiplex PCR; TCRdb's version includes in-frame clones alone and lacks a portion of them. The data contain roughly 150,000 clones, approximately 90% of them singletons. Sample: peripheral blood. These TCRs come from a man younger than 35 with COVID-19, enrolled during active disease.

This chain connects TRBV10-2 to TRBJ1-6; D is perhaps TRBD1 (5 bases). The CDR3 has 14 residues. CDR1 and CDR2 (germline): WSHSY, SAAADI. The germline V and J ends were trimmed by 4 bases and 9 bases, with 13 bases remaining between them. The CDR3 DNA follows: TGCGCCAGCAGTGTCTGGCAGGGTAGTTCACCCCTCCACTTT. This translates into CASSVWQGSSPLHF.

This clone was seen a handful of times. CDR3: CASSLTAYEQYF. CDR3 bases: TGTGCCAGCAGCTTAACTGCGTACGAGCAGTACTTC. This rearrangement joins TRBV11-2 to TRBJ2-7; D remains ambiguous. V was clipped by 2 bases and J by 4 bases, with 6 bases between them. The CDR3 runs to 12 residues. Germline V gives CDR1 SGHAT, CDR2 FQNNGV.

The CDR3 coding sequence is TGTGCCACTGAGGGACGGACAGGGAAGACAGATACGCAGTATTTT. It specifies CATEGRTGKTDTQYF. This sequence joins TRBV24-1 and TRBJ2-3; 8 nucleotides agree with TRBD1. CDR1 is KGHDR and CDR2 is SFDVKD in the germline V gene. This CDR3 is 15 amino acids long. With V trimmed by 10 bases and J by 3 bases, 11 bases remained unmatched.

This clone was found a few times. The chain couples TRBV5-6 to TRBJ1-6; TRBD1 aligns across 7 bases. CDR1 is SGHDT, CDR2 YYEEEE, per germline. This CDR3 is 16 amino acids long. V lost 0 bases to trimming and J lost 9 bases; unmatched junction nucleotides: 9. Written as DNA, the CDR3 is TGTGCCAGCAGCTTGGGGACAGGAGGCGCTAGTTCACCCCTCCACTTT. Encoded protein: CASSLGTGGASSPLHF.

This sequence joins TRBV6-5 and TRBJ2-3; 8 nucleotides line up with TRBD2. Per the germline V gene, CDR1 is MNHEY and CDR2 is SVGAGI. J gave up 9 bases and V 6 bases, and 14 bases lay outside the gene matches. The CDR3 is made up of 15 amino acids. The CDR3, as DNA: TGTGCCAGCAGCCCCGAAGAGCGGGGGCCGTGGACGCAGTATTTT. Translation: CASSPEERGPWTQYF.

This rearrangement joins TRBV11-3 to TRBJ2-7; no definite D call. CDR3 size: 12 residues. Trimming removed 3 bases at V and 5 bases at J, with 8 bases between. CDR1 and CDR2 from the germline V gene are SGHNT and YENEEA. CDR3 in amino acids: CASSLEPHEQYF. CDR3 in DNA: TGTGCCAGCAGCTTGGAGCCCCACGAGCAGTACTTC.

In regard to this clone: A junction boundary mismatches the germline segment, possibly from a read error. The sample has other DNA sequences that encode this CDR3 too. The rearrangement links TRBV25-1 to TRBJ1-1, with D maybe TRBD1 (5 bases). Germline assignment: CDR1 MGHDK and CDR2 SYGVNS. The CDR3 runs 15 residues. In DNA form, the CDR3 reads TGCGCCAGCGGGGGGTTGACGAGTTCGAATACTGAAGCTTTCTTT. It yields the protein CASGGLTSSNTEAFF.

This chain links TRBV4-1 with TRBJ1-1; 8 bases map to TRBD1. This CDR3 is 15 amino acids long. Germline lookup yields CDR1 MGHRA and CDR2 YSYEKL. With V trimmed by 3 bases and J by 5 bases, 8 bases remained unmatched. CDR3 nucleotides: TGCGCCAGCAGCCAGCCTAGGACAGGGCGGACTGAAGCTTTCTTT. It is translated as CASSQPRTGRTEAFF.

As for this clone: One junction end does not reproduce the germline sequence, and a read error may be involved. The V call is TRBV6-1, the J call TRBJ1-4; D is perhaps TRBD1 (6 bases). The CDR3 sequence is 15 residues long. Per germline, CDR1 MNHNS and CDR2 SASEGT. CDR3 protein: CASSESGGRKEKLLF. The CDR3 DNA follows: TGTGCCAGCAGTGAATCGGGGGGGCGCAAGGAAAAACTGCTTTTT.

The chain employs TRBV23-1 and TRBJ2-7; possible D gene TRBD1, 6 bases. TRBV23-1 is an ORF; its function is uncertain. CDR3 length equals 15 residues. Trimming removed 3 bases from V and 1 base from J, with 13 bases in between. The DNA of the CDR3 is TGCGCCAGCAGTCACCCACAGGGTTGTTCCTACGAGCAGTACTTC. Its protein is CASSHPQGCSYEQYF.

The chain is built from TRBV5-4 and TRBJ2-1, with 11 positions matching TRBD2. With V trimmed by 6 bases and J by 7 bases, 9 bases remained unmatched. The CDR3 has 15 residues. Germline CDR1 is SGHNT and CDR2 is YYREEE (reference sequence). The CDR3 DNA reads as TGTGCCAGCATAATAGCGGGAGGGCCGGTTAATGAGCAGTTCTTC. It encodes CASIIAGGPVNEQFF.

To note about this clone: At one of its ends the junction is not consistent with the germline gene, which may arise from a read error. V usage is TRBV12-5 and J usage is TRBJ1-6; 7 nucleotides match TRBD1. Looked up from germline, CDR1 is LGHNT and CDR2 is FRNRAP. The CDR3 covers 17 residues. The CDR3 DNA reads TGTGCTAGTGGTTCTCCCCCAGGGACAGCTTGGGTTTCACTCCTCCACTTT. Protein product: CASGSPPGTAWVSLLHF.

This CDR3 reads CATSDPTSGLWGEQFF. The CDR3 bases are TGTGCCACCAGTGACCCCACTAGCGGACTATGGGGTGAGCAGTTCTTC. The chain links TRBV24-1 to TRBJ2-1; 8 nucleotides line up with TRBD2. Trimming removed 4 bases from V and 9 bases from J; junction bases left unmatched: 13. The germline CDR1 and CDR2 sequences are KGHDR and SFDVKD. This CDR3 has 16 amino acids.

The V gene is TRBV10-3, the J gene TRBJ2-1, with TRBD1 matching over 10 bases. Germline V gene data show CDR1 as ENHRY and CDR2 as SYGVKD. V shed 6 bases, J shed 7 bases, and the junction held 6 bases outside the gene matches. There are 14 residues in the CDR3. CDR3 in amino acids: CAIRWDRGGNEQFF. For the CDR3, the DNA is TGTGCCATCAGATGGGACAGGGGAGGGAATGAGCAGTTCTTC.